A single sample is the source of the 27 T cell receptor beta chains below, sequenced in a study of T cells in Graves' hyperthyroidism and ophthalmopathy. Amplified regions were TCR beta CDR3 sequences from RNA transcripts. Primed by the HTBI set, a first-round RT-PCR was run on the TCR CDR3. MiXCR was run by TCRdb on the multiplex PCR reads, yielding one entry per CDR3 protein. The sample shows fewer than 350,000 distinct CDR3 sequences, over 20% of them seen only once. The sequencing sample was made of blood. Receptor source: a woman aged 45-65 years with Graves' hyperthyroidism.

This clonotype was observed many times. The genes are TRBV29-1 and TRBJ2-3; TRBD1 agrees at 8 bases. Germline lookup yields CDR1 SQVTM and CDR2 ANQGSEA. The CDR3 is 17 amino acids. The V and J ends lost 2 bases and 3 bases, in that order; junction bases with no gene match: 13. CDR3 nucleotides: TGCAGCGTTGAATCCCATCGGAGGGACAGGTCGACAGATACGCAGTATTTT. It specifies CSVESHRRDRSTDTQYF.

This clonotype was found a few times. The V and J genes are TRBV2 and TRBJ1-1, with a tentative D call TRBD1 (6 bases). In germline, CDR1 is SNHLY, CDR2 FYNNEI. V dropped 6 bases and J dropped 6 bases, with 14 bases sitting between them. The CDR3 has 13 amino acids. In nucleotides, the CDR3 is TGTGCCAGCAGCGCCGGCGGGGGGCCTGAAGCTTTCTTT. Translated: CASSAGGGPEAFF.

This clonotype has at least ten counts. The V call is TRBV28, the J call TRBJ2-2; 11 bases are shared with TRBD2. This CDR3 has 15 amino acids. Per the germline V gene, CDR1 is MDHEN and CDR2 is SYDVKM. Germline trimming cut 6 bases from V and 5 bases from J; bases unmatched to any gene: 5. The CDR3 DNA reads TGTGCCAGCAGCCTCGGGACTAGCGGAACCGGGGAGCTGTTTTTT. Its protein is CASSLGTSGTGELFF.

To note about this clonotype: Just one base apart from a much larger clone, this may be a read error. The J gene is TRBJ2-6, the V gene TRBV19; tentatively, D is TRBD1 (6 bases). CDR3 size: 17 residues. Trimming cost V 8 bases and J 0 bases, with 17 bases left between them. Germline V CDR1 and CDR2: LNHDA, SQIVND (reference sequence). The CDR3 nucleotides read TGTGCCAGTGCCGCGGACAGTGCAAGCTCTGGGGCCAACGTCCTGACTTTC. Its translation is CASAADSASSGANVLTF. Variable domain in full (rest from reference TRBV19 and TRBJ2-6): DGGITQSPKYLFRKEGQNVTLSCEQNLNHDAMYWYRQDPGQGLRLIYYSQIVNDFQKGDIAEGYSVSREKKESFPLTVTSAQKNPTAFYLCASAADSASSGANVLTFGAGSRLTVL.

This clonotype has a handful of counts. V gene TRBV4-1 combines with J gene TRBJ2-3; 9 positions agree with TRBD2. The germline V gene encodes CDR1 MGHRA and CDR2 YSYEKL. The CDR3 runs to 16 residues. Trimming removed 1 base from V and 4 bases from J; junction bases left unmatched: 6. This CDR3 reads CASSQGVAGASDTQYF. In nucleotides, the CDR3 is TGCGCCAGCAGCCAAGGAGTAGCGGGAGCTTCAGATACGCAGTATTTT.

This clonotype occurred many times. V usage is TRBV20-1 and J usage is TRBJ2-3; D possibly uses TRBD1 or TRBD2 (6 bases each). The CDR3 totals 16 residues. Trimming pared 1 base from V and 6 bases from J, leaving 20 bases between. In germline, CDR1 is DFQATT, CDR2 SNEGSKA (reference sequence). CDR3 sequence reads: CSARGGAALRSDTQYF. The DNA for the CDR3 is TGCAGTGCTAGAGGGGGGGCGGCACTCAGGTCGGATACGCAGTATTTT.

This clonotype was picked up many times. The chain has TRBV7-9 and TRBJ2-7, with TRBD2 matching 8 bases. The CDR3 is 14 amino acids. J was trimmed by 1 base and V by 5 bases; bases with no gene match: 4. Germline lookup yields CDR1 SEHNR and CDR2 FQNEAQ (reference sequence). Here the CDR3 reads CASSRASGSYEQYF. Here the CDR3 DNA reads TGTGCCAGCAGCCGCGCTAGCGGGTCCTACGAGCAGTACTTC.

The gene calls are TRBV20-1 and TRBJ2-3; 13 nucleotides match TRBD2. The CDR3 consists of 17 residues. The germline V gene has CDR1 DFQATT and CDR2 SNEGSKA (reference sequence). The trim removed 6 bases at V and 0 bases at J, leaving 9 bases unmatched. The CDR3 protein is CSATRLAGGLSTDTQYF. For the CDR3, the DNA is TGCAGTGCCACACGACTAGCGGGGGGTCTAAGCACAGATACGCAGTATTTT.

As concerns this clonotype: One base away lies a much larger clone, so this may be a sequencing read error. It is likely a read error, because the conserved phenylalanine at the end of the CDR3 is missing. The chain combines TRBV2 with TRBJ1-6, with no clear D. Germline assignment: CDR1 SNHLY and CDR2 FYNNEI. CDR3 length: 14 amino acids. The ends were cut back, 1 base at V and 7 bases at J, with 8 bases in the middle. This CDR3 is CASSEGRKNSPLHL. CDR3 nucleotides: TGTGCCAGCAGTGAAGGCAGAAAGAATTCACCCCTCCACCTT.

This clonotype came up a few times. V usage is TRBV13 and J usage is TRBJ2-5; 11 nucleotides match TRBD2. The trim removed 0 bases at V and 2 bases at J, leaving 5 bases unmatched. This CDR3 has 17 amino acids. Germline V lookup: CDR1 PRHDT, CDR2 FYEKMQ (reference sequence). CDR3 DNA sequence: TGTGCCAGCAGCTTAGGACTAGCGGGAGAGTATCAAGAGACCCAGTACTTC. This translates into CASSLGLAGEYQETQYF. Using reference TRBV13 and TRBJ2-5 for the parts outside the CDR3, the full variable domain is AAGVIQSPRHLIKEKRETATLKCYPIPRHDTVYWYQQGPGQDPQFLISFYEKMQSDKGSIPDRFSAQQFSDYHSELNMSSLELGDSALYFCASSLGLAGEYQETQYFGPGTRLLVL.

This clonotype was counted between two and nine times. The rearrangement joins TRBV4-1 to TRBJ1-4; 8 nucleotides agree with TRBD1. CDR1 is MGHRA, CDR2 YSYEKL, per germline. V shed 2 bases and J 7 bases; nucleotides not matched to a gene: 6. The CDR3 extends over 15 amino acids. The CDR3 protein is CASSQSGQVAEKLFF. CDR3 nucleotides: TGCGCCAGCAGCCAATCGGGACAGGTTGCTGAAAAACTGTTTTTT.

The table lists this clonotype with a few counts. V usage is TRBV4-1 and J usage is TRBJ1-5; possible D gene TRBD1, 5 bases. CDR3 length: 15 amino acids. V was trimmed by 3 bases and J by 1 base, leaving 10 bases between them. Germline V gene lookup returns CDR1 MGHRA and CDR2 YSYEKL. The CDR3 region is CASSHRGESNQPQHF. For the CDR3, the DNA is TGCGCCAGCAGCCATAGGGGTGAGAGCAATCAGCCCCAGCATTTT.

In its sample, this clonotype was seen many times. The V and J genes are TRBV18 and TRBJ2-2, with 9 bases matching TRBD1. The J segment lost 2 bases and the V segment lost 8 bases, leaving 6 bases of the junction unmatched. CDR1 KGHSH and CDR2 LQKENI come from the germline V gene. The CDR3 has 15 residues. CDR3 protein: CASSPGQGNTGELFF. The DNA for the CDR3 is TGTGCCAGCAGTCCGGGACAGGGCAACACCGGGGAGCTGTTTTTT. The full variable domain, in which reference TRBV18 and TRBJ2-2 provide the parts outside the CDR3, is NAGVMQNPRHLVRRRGQEARLRCSPMKGHSHVYWYRQLPEEGLKFMVYLQKENIIDESGMPKERFSAEFPKEGPSILRIQQVVRGDSAAYFCASSPGQGNTGELFFGEGSRLTVL.

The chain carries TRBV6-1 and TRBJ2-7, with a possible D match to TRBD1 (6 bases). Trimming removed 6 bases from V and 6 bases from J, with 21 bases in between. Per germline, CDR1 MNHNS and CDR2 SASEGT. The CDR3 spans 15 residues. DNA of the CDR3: TGTGCCAGCAGCTTCGGGGACACCTCGGAAGTCGAGCAGTACTTC. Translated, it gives CASSFGDTSEVEQYF.

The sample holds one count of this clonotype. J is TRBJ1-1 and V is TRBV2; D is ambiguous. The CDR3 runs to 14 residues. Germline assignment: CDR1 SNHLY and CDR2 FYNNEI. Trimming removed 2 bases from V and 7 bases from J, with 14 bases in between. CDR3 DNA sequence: TGTGCCAGCAGTGAATCTCGGGATAAGGGTGAAGCTTTCTTT. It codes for CASSESRDKGEAFF.

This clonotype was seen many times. The CDR3 is CAWGGSGGAQDTQYF. CDR3 in DNA: TGTGCCTGGGGGGGTAGCGGGGGGGCCCAAGATACGCAGTATTTT. The chain links TRBV30 to TRBJ2-3; 11 bases fit TRBD2. The CDR3 length is 15 residues. Germline CDR1 and CDR2: GTSNPN and SVGIG (reference sequence). V lost 5 bases to trimming and J lost 5 bases; unmatched junction nucleotides: 9. The complete variable domain, with remaining parts taken from reference TRBV30 and TRBJ2-3, reads SQTIHQWPATLVQPVGSPLSLECTVEGTSNPNLYWYRQAAGRGLQLLFYSVGIGQISSEVPQNLSASRPQDRQFILSSKKLLLSDSGFYLCAWGGSGGAQDTQYFGPGTRLTVL.

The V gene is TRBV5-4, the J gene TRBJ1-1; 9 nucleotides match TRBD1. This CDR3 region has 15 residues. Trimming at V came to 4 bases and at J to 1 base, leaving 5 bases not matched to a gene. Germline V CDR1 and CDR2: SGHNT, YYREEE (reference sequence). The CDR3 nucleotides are TGTGCCAGCAGCGGAGCGACAGGGGGGAACACTGAAGCTTTCTTT. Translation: CASSGATGGNTEAFF.

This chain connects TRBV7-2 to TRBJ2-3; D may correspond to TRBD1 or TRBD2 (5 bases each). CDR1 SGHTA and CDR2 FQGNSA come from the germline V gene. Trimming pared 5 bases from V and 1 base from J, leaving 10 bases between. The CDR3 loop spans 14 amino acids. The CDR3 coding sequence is TGTGCCAGCAGCCCAGGGCGGGGCACAGATACGCAGTATTTT. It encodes CASSPGRGTDTQYF.

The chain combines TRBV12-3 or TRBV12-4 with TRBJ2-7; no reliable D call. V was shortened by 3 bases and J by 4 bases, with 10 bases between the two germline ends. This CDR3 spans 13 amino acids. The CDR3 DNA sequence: TGTGCCAGCAGTTTGTTAGGGATTTACGAGCAGTACTTC. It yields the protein CASSLLGIYEQYF.

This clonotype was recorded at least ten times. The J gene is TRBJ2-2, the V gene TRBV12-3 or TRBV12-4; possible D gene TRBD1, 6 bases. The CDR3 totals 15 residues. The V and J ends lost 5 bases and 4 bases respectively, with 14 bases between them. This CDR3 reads CASSPFEGGTGELFF. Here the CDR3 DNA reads TGTGCCAGCAGTCCCTTCGAAGGGGGCACCGGGGAGCTGTTTTTT.

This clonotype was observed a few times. CDR3 in amino acids: CASSEGRGYNSPLHF. In nucleotides, the CDR3 is TGTGCCAGCAGTGAGGGCCGAGGATATAATTCACCCCTCCACTTT. The gene calls are TRBV2 and TRBJ1-6; D unclear. The CDR3 spans 15 residues. Trimming left V 3 bases short and J 4 bases short, with 10 bases between. Germline V CDR1 and CDR2: SNHLY, FYNNEI.

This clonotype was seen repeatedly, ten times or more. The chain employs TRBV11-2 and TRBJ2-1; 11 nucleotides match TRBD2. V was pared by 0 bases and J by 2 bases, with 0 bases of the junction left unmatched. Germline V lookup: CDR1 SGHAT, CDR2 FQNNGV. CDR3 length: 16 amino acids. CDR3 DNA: TGTGCCAGCAGCTTAGATAGCGGGAGGGCCTACAATGAGCAGTTCTTC. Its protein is CASSLDSGRAYNEQFF.

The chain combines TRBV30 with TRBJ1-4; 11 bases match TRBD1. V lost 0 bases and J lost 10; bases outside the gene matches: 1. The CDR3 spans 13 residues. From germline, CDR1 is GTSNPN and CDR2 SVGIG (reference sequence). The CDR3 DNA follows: TGTGCCTGGAGTGTAGGGACAGGGGGAAAACTGTTTTTT. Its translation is CAWSVGTGGKLFF.

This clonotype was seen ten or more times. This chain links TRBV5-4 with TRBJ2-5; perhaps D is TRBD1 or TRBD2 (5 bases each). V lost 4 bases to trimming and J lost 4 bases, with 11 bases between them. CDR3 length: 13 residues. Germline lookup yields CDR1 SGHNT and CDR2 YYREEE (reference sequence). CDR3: CASSLGTGETQYF. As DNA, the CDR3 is TGTGCCAGCAGCCTAGGGACCGGAGAGACCCAGTACTTC.

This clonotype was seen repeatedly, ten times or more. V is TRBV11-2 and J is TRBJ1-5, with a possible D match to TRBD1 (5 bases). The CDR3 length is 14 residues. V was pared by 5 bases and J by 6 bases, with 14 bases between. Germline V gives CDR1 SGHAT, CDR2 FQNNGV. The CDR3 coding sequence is TGTGCCAGCAGCCTAGGGACTGGCGGTCAGCCCCAGCATTTT. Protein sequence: CASSLGTGGQPQHF.

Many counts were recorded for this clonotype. This CDR3 is CASRTISGANVLTF. CDR3 DNA sequence: TGTGCCAGCAGGACAATCTCTGGGGCCAACGTCCTGACTTTC. The chain is built from TRBV7-8 and TRBJ2-6; no clear D. V lost 6 bases and J lost 0, with 6 bases in between. CDR1 and CDR2 (germline): SGHVS, FQNEAQ. The CDR3 runs to 14 residues.

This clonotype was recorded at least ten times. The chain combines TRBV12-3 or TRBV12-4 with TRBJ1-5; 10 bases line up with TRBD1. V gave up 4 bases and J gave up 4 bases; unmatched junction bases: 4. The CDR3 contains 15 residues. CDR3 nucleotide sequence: TGTGCCAGCAGTTGGGGACAGGGGAAAAATCAGCCCCAGCATTTT. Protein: CASSWGQGKNQPQHF.